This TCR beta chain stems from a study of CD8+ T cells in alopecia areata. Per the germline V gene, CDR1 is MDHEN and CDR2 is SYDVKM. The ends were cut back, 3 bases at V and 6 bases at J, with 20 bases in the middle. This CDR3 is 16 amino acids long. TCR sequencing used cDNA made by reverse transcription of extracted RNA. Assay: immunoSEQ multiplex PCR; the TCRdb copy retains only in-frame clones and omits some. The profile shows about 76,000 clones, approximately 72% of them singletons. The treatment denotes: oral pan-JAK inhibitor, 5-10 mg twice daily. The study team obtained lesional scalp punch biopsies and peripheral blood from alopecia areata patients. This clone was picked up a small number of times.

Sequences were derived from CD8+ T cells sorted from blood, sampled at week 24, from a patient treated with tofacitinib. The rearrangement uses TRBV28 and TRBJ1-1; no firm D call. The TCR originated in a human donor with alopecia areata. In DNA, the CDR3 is TGTGCCAGCAGTTTGACCGTTAGTGGGGATTTTTCTGAAGCTTTCTTT. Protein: CASSLTVSGDFSEAFF.